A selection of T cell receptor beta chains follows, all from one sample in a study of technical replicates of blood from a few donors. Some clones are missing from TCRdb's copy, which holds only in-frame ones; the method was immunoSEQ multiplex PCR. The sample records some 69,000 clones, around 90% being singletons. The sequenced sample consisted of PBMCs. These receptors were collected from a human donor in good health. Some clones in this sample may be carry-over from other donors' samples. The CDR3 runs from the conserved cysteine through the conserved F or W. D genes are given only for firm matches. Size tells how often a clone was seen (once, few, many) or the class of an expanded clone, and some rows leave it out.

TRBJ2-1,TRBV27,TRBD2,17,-,TGTGCCAGCAGTTTATGGGGGCAGGGACTAGCGAGCCGTGAGCAGTTCTTC,CASSLWGQGLASREQFF
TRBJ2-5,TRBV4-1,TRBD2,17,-,TGCGCCAGCAGCCAAGATCGAATCGGGACTAGGAAAGAGACCCAGTACTTC,CASSQDRIGTRKETQYF
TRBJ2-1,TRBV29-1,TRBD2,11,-,TGCAGCGTTGTCGGTCTAGCGGGGTGGTTCTTC,CSVVGLAGWFF
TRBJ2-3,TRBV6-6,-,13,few,TGTGCCAGCAGGGGCACCCGCACAGATACGCAGTATTTT,CASRGTRTDTQYF
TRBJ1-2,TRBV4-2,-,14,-,TGTGCCAGCAGCCAAGACAGGGCCGACTATGGCTACACCTTC,CASSQDRADYGYTF
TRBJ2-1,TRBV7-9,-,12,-,TGTGCCAGCAGCTTTCGTGACAATGAGCAGTTCTTC,CASSFRDNEQFF
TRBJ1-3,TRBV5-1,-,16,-,TGCGCCAGCAGCTTGGAGGGGGACGTATATGGAAACACCATATATTTT,CASSLEGDVYGNTIYF
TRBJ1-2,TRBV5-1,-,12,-,TGCGCCAGCCACGAGCCGAGCTATGGCTACACCTTC,CASHEPSYGYTF
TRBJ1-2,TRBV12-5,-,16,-,TGTGCTAGTGGTTTGACCTCCGGGACTCCTAACTATGGCTACACCTTC,CASGLTSGTPNYGYTF
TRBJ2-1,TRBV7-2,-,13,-,TGTGCCAGCAGCCCGAACTCCTTCAATGAGCAGTTCTTC,CASSPNSFNEQFF
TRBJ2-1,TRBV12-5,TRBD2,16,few,TGTGCTAGTGGTTTGGTGACAGCGGGAGTTTACAATGAGCAGTTCTTC,CASGLVTAGVYNEQFF
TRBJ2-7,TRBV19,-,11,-,TGTGCCAGTAGTATAGAGGTAGGGGTTGGGTTC,CASSIEVGVGF
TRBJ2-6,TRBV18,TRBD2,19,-,TGTGCCAGCTCACCATTAGCGGGAGGATACAGCTCTGGGGCCAACGTCCTGACTTTC,CASSPLAGGYSSGANVLTF
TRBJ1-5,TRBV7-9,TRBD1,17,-,TGTGCCAGCAGCCTAGGAGGGACAGGGAGGACTAATCAGCCCCAGCATTTT,CASSLGGTGRTNQPQHF
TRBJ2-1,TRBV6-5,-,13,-,TGTGCCAGCAGTACAGGACCCGGGGGTGAGCAGTTCTTC,CASSTGPGGEQFF
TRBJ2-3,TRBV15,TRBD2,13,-,TGTGCCACCAGCAGTGCCCTGGCGGGAGGGCAGTATTTT,CATSSALAGGQYF
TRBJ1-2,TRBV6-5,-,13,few,TGTGCCAGCAGCAGGCAGGGTGGGGTTGGCTACACCTTC,CASSRQGGVGYTF
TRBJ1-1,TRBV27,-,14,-,TGTGCCAGCAGGTTGGAGGGCGGAGGCACTGAAGCTTTCTTT,CASRLEGGGTEAFF
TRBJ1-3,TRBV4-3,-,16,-,TGCGCCAGCAGCCCGTCCCACACAGGCGGCGGAAACACCATATATTTT,CASSPSHTGGGNTIYF
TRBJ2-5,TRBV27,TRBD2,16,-,TGTGCCAGCAGTCCCTGGGCTAGCGGGGGGTCGGAGACCCAGTACTTC,CASSPWASGGSETQYF
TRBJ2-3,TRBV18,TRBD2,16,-,TGTGCCAGCTCACCGGTCGCGGGGGGAGGCCCAGATACGCAGTATTTT,CASSPVAGGGPDTQYF
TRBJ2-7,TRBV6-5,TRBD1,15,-,TGTGCCAGCAGTTTGACCAGGGGGCCTGCCTACGAGCAGTACTTC,CASSLTRGPAYEQYF
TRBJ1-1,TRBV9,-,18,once,TGTGCCAGCAGCGTAGACTGGGGGGGCGGGACGGAGAACACTGAAGCTTTCTTT,CASSVDWGGGTENTEAFF
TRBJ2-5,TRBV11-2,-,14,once,TGTGCCAGCAGCTTAGTTGGCCGCTCGGAGACCCAGTACTTC,CASSLVGRSETQYF
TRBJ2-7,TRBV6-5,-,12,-,TGTGCCAGCACAGGGAATACTTACGAGCAGTACTTC,CASTGNTYEQYF
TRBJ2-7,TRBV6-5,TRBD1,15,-,TGTGCCAGCAGTTACTCGGGACAGGGGGCTCTCGAGCAGTACTTC,CASSYSGQGALEQYF
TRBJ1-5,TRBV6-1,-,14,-,TGTGCCAGCATATTCTCGGGGGGAAACCAGCCCCAGCATTTT,CASIFSGGNQPQHF
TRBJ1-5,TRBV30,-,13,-,TGTGCCTGGACACAGGGTCGGGGATTTCCCCAGCATTTT,CAWTQGRGFPQHF
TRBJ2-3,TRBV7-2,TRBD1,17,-,TGTGCCAGCAGCTTAGGAACAGGAGACAGGGTGGTTGGTACGCAGTATTTT,CASSLGTGDRVVGTQYF
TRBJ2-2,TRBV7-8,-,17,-,TGTGCCAGCAGCTTACCTCGCGGGACGAGTGGATCCGGGGAGCTGTTTTTT,CASSLPRGTSGSGELFF
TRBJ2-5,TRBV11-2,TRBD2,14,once,TGTGCCAGCAGCCAGACTAGCGGAGGGGGGACCCAGTACTTC,CASSQTSGGGTQYF
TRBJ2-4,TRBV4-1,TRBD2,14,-,TGCGCCAGCAGCCACCCCAGCGGGGGGAACATTCAGTACTTC,CASSHPSGGNIQYF
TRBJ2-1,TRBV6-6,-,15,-,TGTGCCAGCAGTTACTCGAGCACCCTATACAATGAGCAGTTCTTC,CASSYSSTLYNEQFF
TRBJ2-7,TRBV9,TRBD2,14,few,TGTGCCAGCAGCGTAGTTAGCGGGGAGGGCGAGCAGTACTTC,CASSVVSGEGEQYF
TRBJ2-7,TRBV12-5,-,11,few,TGTGCTAGTGGTTTAGCTTACGAGCAGTACTTC,CASGLAYEQYF
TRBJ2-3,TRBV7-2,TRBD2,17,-,TGTGCCAGCAGCCGCCGAATTAGCGGGAGAAGCACAGATACGCAGTATTTT,CASSRRISGRSTDTQYF
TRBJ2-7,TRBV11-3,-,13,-,TGTGCCAGCAGCTCCGGAGTCCTGGCCGAGCAGTACTTC,CASSSGVLAEQYF
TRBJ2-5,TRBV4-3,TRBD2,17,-,TGCGCCAGCAGCCAAGGACTAGCGGGGGTACGTGGAGAGACCCAGTACTTC,CASSQGLAGVRGETQYF
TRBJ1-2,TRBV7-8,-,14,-,TGTGCCAGCAGCTTAGAGCTGGAGTCCTATGGCTACACCTTC,CASSLELESYGYTF
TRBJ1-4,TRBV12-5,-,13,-,TGTGCTAGTGGTGTCGGGACTCGTGAAAAACTGTTTTTT,CASGVGTREKLFF
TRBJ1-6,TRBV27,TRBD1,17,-,TGTGCCAGCAGTCCGGGGACAGGGAACGTCTATAATTCACCCCTCCACTTT,CASSPGTGNVYNSPLHF
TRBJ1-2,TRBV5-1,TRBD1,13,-,TGCGCCAGCAGCCTTGGACAGGGCGAAGGCTACACCTTC,CASSLGQGEGYTF
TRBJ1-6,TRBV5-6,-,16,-,TGTGCCAGCAGCTTGGGGAACGGGTCGCGGAATTCACCCCTCCACTTT,CASSLGNGSRNSPLHF
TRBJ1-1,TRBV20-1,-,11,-,TGCAGTGCACCAGGGGTTAGTGAAGCTTTCTTT,CSAPGVSEAFF
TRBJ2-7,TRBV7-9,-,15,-,TGTGCCAGCAGCGCCACCCTCCGGGACAACTACGAGCAGTACTTC,CASSATLRDNYEQYF
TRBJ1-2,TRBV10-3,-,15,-,TGTGCCATCAGCGGGGGCGGGGGGAGACACTATGGCTACACCTTC,CAISGGGGRHYGYTF
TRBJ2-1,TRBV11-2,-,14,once,TGTGCCAGCAGTCTCATTGGAAGCTCGGGAATTCTGTTCTTC,CASSLIGSSGILFF
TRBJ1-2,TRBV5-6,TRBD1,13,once,TGTGCCAGCAGCCCAGACAGGGGCATTGGCTACACCTTC,CASSPDRGIGYTF
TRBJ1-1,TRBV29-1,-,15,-,TGCAGCGTTGTCAAGGGAGGGTCAGTGAACACTGAAGCTTTCTTT,CSVVKGGSVNTEAFF
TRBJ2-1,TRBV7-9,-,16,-,TGTGCCAGCAGCTTTAGTAGTGCCAGGTGGGACAATGAGCAGTTCTTC,CASSFSSARWDNEQFF
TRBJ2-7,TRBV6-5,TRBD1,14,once,TGTGCCAGCAGAGGACAGGGGGCAGGTAACGAGCAGTACTTC,CASRGQGAGNEQYF
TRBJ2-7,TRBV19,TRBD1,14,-,TGTGCCAGTAGTCAGACAGGGTTGACCTACGAGCAGTACTTC,CASSQTGLTYEQYF
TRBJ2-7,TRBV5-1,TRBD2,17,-,TGCGCCAGCAGCTTGGATTTAGCGGGAGGAAGCTCCTACGAGCAGTACTTC,CASSLDLAGGSSYEQYF
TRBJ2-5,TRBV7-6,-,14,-,TGTGCCAGCATGGTCTCAGGGTTGTGGGAGACCCAGTACTTC,CASMVSGLWETQYF
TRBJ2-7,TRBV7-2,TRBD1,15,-,TGTGCCAGCAGCTTTTGGGACAGGAGCTCCTACGAGCAGTACTTC,CASSFWDRSSYEQYF
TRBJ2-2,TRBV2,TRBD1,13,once,TGTGCCAGCAGGGACAGGGTGGCCGGGGAGCTGTTTTTT,CASRDRVAGELFF
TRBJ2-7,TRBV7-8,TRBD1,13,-,TGTGCCAGCAGCACCGGGACAGGGGGAGAGCAGTACTTC,CASSTGTGGEQYF